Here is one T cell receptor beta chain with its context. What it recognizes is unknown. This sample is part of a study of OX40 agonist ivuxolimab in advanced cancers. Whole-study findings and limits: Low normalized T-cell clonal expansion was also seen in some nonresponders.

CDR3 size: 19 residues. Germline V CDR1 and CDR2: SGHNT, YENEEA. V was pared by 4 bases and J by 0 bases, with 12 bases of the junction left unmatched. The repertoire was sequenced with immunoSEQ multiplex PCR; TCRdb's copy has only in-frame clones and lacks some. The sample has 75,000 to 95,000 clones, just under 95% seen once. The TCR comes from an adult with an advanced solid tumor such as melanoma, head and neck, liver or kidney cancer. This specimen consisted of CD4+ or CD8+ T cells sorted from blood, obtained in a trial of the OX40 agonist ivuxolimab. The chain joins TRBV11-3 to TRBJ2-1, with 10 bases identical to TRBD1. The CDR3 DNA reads TGTGCCAGCAGCTCGAGGGGACAGGGGTTCAACTACTCCTACAATGAGCAGTTCTTC. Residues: CASSSRGQGFNYSYNEQFF.